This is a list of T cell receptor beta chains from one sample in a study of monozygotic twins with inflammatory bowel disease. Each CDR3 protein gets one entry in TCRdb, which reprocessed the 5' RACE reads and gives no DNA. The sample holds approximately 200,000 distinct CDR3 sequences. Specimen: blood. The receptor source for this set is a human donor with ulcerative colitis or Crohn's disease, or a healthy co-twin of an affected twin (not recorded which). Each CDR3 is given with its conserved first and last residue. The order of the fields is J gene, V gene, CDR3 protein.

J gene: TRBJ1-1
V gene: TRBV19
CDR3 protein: CASRELQGARYAFF

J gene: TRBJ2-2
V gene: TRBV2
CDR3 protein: CASRETGSGELFF

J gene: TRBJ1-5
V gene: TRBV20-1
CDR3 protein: CSARKTGDQPQHF

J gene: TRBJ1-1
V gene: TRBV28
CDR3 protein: CASSFVAGGATEAFF

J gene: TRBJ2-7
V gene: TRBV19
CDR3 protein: CASGGPGEQYF

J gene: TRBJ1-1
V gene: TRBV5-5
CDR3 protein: CASSLGWVEEYGQEAFF

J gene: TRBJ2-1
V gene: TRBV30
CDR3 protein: CAVSSGAYNEQFF

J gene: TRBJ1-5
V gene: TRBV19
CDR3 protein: CASTQGFQPQHF

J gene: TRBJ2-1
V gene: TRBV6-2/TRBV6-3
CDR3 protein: CASSSTRPPSYNEQFF

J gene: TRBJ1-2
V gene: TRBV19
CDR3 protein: CASTLGSLVAGYTF

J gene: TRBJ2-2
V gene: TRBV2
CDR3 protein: CASAGTNTGELFF

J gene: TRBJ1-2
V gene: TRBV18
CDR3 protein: CASSPEQGYGYTF

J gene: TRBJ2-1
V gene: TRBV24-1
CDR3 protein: CATSDVTPGTSGGRQFF

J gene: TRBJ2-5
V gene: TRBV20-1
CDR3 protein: CSASGHHQETQYF

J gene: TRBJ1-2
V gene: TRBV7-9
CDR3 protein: CASSPGFGGTGYGYTF

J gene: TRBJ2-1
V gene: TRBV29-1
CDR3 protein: CSADGVGDGWNEQFF

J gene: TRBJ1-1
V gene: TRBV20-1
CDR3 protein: CSAGPQNTEAFF

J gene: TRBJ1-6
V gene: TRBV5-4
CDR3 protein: CASSWGGGAENSPLHF

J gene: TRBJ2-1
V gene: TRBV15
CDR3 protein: CATSRVTHLLYNEQFF

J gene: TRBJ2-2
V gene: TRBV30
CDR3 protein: CAWSLFTGELFF

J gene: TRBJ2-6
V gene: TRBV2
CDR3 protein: CASTLGGGAGANVLTF

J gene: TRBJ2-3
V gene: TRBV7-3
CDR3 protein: CASSPDRGATTDTQYF

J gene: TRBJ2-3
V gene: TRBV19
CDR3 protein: CASSMSWGSTDTQYF

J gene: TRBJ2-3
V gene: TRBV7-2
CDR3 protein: CASSRWTSGRADTQYF

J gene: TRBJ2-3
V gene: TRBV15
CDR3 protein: CATSEETDTQYF

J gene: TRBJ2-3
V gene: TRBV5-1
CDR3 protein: CASSLVPGYTDTQYF

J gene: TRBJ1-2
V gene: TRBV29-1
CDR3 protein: CSVEVFDGYTF

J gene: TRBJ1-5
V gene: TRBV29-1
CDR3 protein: CSTRTGDTNQPQHF

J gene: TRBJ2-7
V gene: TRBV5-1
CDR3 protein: CASSLQGAHGGEQYF

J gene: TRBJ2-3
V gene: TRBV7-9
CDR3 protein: CASSLETSGDPDTQYF

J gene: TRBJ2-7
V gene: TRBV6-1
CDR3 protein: CASKLGQESSYEQYF

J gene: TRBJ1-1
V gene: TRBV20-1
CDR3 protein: CSARDRGSWMNTEAFF

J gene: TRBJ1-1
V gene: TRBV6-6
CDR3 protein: CASALGDTEAFF

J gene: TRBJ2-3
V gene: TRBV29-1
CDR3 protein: CSVGLTSGRADTQYF

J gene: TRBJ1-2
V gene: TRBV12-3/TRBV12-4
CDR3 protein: CASSLPSRGIPYGYTF

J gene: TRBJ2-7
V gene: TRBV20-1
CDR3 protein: CSARDGGTPYEQYF

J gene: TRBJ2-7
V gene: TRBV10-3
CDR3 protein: CAISEGSGYEQYF

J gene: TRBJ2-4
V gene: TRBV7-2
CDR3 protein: CASSLTSDRGTAKNIQYF

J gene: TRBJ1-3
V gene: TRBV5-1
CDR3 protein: CASSLAPDLSGNTIYF

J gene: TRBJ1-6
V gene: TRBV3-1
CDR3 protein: CASSQNFNSPLHF

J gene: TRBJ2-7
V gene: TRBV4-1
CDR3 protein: CASSQVVGYEQYF

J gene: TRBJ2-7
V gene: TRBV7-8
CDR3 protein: CASSLGQGSPYEQYF

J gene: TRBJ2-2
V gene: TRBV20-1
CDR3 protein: CSASGPGELFF

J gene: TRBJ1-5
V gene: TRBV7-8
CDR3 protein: CASSPQGHSNQPQHF

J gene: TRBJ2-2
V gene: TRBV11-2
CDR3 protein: CASTESVNTGELFF

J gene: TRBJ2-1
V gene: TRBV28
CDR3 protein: CASSFGGFSFDEQFF

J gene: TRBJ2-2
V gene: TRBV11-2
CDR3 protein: CASSSGVSGELFF

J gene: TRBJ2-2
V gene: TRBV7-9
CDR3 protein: CASSVGQYTGELIF

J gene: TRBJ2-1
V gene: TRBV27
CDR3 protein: CASSLGLVREQFF

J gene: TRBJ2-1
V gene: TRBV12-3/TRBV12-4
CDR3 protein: CASSFTLAGENNEQFF

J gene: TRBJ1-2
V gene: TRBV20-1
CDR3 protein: CSARQTVNYGYTF